This T cell receptor (beta chain) was obtained from a study of shared clonotypes between healthy human individuals. Running of the assay took place at deep level. Original data processing: Junction-only sequences without quality scores were provided by ImmunoSEQ, so filtering was different. Sequencing was performed with immunoSEQ multiplex PCR; in TCRdb, only in-frame clones are kept and a portion is missing. The V and J calls and clone size were taken over from that table, and D and trimming were inferred from the DNA. The sample lists about 2,200,000 clones, roughly 91% occurring once. The V gene's germline CDR1 is SQVTM and CDR2 ANQGSEA. The CDR3 length is 12 residues. With 4 bases removed from V and 2 bases from J, the gap between germline ends came to 9 bases. Study-wide points: It was the non-shared clonotypes that had lower generation probabilities than clonotypes shared by all four donors.

Naive CD8 cells were CD45RO-negative, positively selected for CCR7, excluding terminally differentiated effector memory CD45RA+ cells. With respect to this clone: As yet, its antigen is unknown.

The sequence was collected from a man younger than 30 in good health. Some clones in this sample may be carry-over from other donors' samples. The chain couples TRBV29-1 to TRBJ2-7, with D possibly TRBD1 on 5 matching bases. Input material: naive CD8+ T cells from PBMCs. The CDR3 loop is CSVGQSPYEQYF. In DNA, the CDR3 is TGCAGCGTTGGACAGTCCCCCTACGAGCAGTACTTC.